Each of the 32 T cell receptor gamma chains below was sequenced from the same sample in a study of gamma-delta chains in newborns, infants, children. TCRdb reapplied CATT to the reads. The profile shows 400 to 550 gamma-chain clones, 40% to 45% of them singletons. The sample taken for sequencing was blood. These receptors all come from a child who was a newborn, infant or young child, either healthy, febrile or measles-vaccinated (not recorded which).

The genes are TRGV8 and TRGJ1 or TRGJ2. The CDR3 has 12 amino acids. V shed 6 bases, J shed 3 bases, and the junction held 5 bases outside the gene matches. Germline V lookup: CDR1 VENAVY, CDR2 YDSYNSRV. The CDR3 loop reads CATWNFYYKKLF. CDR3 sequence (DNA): TGTGCCACCTGGAATTTTTATTATAAGAAACTCTTT.

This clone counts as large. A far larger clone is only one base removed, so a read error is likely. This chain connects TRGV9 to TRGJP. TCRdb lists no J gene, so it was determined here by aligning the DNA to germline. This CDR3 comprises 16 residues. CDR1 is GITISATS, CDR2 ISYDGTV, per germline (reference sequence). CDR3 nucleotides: TGTGCCTTGTGGGAGGTGCAAGAGTTGGGCAAAAAAGTCAAGGTATTT. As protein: CALWEVQELGKKVKVF.

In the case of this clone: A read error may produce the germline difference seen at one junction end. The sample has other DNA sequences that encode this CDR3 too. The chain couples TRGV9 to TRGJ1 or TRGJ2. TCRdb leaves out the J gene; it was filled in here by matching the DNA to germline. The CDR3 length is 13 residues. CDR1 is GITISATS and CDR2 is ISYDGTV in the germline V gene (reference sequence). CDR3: CALWEVRNYKKLF. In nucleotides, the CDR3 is TGTGCCCTGTGGGAGGTGCGGAATTATAAGAAACTCTTT.

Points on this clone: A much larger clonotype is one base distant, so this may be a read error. CDR3 residues: CATWDRPTQNEKLF. CDR3 DNA: TGTGCCACCTGGGACAGGCCGACCCAAAACGAGAAACTCTTT. The chain joins TRGV2 to TRGJ1 or TRGJ2. TCRdb gives no J gene; it was assigned here by matching the DNA to germline. The V gene's germline CDR1 is EGSNGY and CDR2 YDSYNSKV. The trim removed 3 bases at V and 11 bases at J, leaving 16 bases unmatched. This CDR3 is 14 amino acids long.

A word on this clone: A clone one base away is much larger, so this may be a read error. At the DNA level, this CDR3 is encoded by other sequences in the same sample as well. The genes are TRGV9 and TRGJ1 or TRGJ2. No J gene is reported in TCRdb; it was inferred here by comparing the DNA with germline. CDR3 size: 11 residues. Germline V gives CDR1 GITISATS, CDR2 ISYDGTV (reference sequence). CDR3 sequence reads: CALWEVRKKLF. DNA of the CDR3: TGTGCCCTGTGGGAGGTGCGAAAGAAACTCTTT.

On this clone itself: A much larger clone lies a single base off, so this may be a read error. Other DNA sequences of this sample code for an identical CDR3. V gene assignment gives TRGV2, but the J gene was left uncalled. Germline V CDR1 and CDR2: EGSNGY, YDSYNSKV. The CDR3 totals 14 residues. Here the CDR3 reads CATWDRSNYYKKLF. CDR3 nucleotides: TGTGCCACCTGGGACCGTTCGAATTATTATAAGAAACTCTTC.

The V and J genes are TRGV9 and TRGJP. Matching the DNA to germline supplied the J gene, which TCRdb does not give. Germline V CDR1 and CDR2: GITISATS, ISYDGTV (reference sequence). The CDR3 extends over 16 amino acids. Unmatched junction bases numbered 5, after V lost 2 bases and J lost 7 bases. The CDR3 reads CALWEGYELGKKIKVF. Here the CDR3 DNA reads TGTGCCTTGTGGGAGGGGTATGAGTTGGGCAAAAAAATCAAGGTATTT.

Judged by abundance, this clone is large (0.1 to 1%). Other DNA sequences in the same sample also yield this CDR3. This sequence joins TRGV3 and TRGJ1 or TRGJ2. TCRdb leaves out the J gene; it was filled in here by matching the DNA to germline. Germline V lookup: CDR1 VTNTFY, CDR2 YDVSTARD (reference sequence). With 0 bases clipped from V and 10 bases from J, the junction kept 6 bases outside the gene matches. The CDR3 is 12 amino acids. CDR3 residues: CATWDRRGKKLF. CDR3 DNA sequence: TGTGCCACCTGGGACAGGCGGGGCAAGAAACTCTTT.

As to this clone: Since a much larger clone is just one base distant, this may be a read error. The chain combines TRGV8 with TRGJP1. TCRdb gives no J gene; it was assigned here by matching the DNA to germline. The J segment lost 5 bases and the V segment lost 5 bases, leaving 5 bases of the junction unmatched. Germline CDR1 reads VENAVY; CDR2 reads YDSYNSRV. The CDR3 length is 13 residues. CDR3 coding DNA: TGTGCCACCTGGGGTTCGACTGGTTGGTTCAAGATATTT. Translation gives CATWGSTGWFKIF.

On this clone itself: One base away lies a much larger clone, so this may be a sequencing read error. The CDR3 DNA reads as TGTGCCACCTGGGACACCACTGGTTGGTTCAAGATATTT. Protein product: CATWDTTGWFKIF. The chain is built from TRGV8 and TRGJP1. TCRdb lists no J gene, so it was determined here by aligning the DNA to germline. With 4 bases clipped from V and 2 bases from J, the junction kept 1 base outside the gene matches. Germline CDR1 VENAVY, CDR2 YDSYNSRV. The CDR3 runs 13 residues.

The CDR3 nucleotides are TGTGCCACCTGGGACAGGCGGTCATATTATAACAAACTATTT. Its translation: CATWDRRSYYNKLF. The V gene call is TRGV3, and the J gene call is absent. CDR1 VTNTFY and CDR2 YDVSTARD come from the germline V gene (reference sequence). The CDR3 runs to 14 residues.

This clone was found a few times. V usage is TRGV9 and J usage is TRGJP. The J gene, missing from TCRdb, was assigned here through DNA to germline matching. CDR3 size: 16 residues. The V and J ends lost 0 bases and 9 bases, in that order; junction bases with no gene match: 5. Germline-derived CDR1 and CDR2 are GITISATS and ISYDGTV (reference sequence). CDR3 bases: TGTGCCTTGTGGGAGGTGCAGGTGTTGGGCAAAAAAATCAAGGTATTT. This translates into CALWEVQVLGKKIKVF.

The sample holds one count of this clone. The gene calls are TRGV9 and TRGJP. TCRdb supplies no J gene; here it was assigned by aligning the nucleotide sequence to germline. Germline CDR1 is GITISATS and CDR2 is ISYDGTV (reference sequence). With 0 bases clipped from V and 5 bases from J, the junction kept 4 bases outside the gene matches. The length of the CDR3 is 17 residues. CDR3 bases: TGTGCCTTGTGGGAGGTGCCCAAAGAGTTGGGCAAAAAAATCAAGGTATTT. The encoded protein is CALWEVPKELGKKIKVF.

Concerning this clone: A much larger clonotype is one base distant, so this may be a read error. In DNA, the CDR3 is TGTGCCTTGTGGGAGGTGGATTATAAGAAACTCTTT. Translation: CALWEVDYKKLF. The V gene is TRGV9, the J gene TRGJ1 or TRGJ2. The J gene was missing in TCRdb and was found by matching the end of the DNA to germline. The CDR3 has 12 amino acids. Germline CDR1 GITISATS, CDR2 ISYDGTV (reference sequence). V lost 0 bases to trimming and J lost 5 bases; unmatched junction nucleotides: 1.

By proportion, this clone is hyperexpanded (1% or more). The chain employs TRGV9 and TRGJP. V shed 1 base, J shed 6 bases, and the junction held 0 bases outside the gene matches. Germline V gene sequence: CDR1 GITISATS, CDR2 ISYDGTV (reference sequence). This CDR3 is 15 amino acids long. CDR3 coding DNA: TGTGCCTTGTGGGAGGTAGAGTTGGGCAAAAAAATCAAGGTATTT. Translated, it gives CALWEVELGKKIKVF.

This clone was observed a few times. CDR3 protein: CATWDGRETTGWFKIF. CDR3 nucleotides: TGTGCCACCTGGGACGGGCGAGAGACCACTGGTTGGTTCAAGATATTT. The V call is TRGV2, the J call TRGJP1. As TCRdb names no J gene, one was assigned here on the basis of a DNA match to germline. In germline, CDR1 is EGSNGY, CDR2 YDSYNSKV. This CDR3 is 16 amino acids long. V shed 0 bases and J 2 bases; nucleotides not matched to a gene: 6.

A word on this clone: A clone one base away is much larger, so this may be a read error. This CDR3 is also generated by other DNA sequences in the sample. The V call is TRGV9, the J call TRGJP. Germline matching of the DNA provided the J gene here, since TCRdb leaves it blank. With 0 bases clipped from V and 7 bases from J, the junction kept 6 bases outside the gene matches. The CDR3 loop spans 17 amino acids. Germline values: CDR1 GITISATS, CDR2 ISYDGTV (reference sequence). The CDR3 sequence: CALWEVGGELGKKIKVF. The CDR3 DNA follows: TGTGCCTTGTGGGAGGTGGGGGGGGAGTTGGGCAAAAAAATCAAGGTATTT.

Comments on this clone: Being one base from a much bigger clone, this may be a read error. CDR3 DNA sequence: TGTGCCTTGTGGGAGTTGGGCAGAAAAATCAAGGTATTT. This gives the protein CALWELGRKIKVF. The chain employs TRGV9 and TRGJP. No J segment appears in TCRdb, so it was assigned here by matching the sequence to germline. CDR3 length: 13 residues. CDR1 GITISATS and CDR2 ISYDGTV come from the germline V gene (reference sequence).

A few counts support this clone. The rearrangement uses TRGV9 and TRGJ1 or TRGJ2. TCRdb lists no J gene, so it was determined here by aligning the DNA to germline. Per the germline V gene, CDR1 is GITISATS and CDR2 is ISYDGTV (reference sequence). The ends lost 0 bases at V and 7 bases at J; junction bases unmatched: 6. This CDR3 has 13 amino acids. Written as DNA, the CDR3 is TGTGCCTTGTGGGAGGTGTGTCGGTATAAGAAACTCTTT. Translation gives CALWEVCRYKKLF.

CDR3 DNA: TGTGCCACCTGGGACGATTATTATAAGAAACTCTTT. Protein sequence: CATWDDYYKKLF. The chain is built from TRGV2 and TRGJ1 or TRGJ2. The J gene is absent in TCRdb and was assigned here via DNA matching to germline. The CDR3 length is 12 residues. The V gene's germline CDR1 is EGSNGY and CDR2 YDSYNSKV. V trimming: 2 bases; J trimming: 2 bases; junction bases outside the gene matches: 0.

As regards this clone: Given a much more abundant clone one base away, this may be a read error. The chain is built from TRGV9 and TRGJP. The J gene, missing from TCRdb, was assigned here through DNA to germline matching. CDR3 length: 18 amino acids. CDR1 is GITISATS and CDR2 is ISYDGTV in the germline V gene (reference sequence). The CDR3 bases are TGTGCCTTGTGGGAGGTGCACGAGGGAGAGTTGGGCAAAAAAGTCAAGGTATTT. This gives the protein CALWEVHEGELGKKVKVF.

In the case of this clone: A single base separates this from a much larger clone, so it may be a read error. CDR3 loop: CATWDRPYYKKLF. The CDR3 bases are TGTGCCACCTGGGACAGGCCATACTATAAGAAACTCTTT. This chain connects TRGV3 to TRGJ1 or TRGJ2. Since TCRdb gives no J gene, matching the DNA to germline was used here to assign it. V lost 0 bases, J lost 7 bases, and 6 bases stayed unmatched. This CDR3 has 13 amino acids. The germline V gene encodes CDR1 VTNTFY and CDR2 YDVSTARD (reference sequence).

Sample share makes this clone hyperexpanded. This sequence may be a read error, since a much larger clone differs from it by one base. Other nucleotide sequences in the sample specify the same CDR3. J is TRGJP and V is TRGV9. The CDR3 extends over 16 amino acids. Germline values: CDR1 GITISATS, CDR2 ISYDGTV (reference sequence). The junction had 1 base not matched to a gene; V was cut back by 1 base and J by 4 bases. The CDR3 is CALWEVQELGKKIKVF. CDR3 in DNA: TGTGCCTTGTGGGAGGTCCAAGAGTTGGGCAAAAAAATCAAGGTATTT.

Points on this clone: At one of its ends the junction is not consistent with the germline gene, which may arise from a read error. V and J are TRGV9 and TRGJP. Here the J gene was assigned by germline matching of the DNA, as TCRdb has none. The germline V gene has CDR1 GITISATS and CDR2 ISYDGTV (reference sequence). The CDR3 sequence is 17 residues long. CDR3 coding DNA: TGTGCCTCGTGGGAGGTCCAAAAAGAGTTGGGCAAAAAAATCAAGGTATTT. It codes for CASWEVQKELGKKIKVF.

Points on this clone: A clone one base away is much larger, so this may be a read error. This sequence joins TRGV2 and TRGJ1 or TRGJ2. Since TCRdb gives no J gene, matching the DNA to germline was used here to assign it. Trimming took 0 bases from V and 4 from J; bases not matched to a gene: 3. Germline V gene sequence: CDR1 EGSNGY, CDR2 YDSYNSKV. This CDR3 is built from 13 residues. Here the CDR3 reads CATWDGPYYKKLF. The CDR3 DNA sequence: TGTGCCACCTGGGACGGGCCATATTATAAGAAACTCTTT.

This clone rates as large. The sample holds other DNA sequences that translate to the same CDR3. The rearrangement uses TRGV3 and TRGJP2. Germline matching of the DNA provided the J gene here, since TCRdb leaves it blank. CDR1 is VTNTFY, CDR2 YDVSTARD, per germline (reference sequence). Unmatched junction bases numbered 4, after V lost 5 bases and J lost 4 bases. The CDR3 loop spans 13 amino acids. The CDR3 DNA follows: TGTGCCACCTGGGTTCTTAGTGATTGGATCAAGACGTTT. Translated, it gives CATWVLSDWIKTF.

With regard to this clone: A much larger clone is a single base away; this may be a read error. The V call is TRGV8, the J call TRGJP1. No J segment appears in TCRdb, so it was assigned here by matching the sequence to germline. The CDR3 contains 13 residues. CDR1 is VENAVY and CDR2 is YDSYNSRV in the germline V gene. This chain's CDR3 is CATWDTSGWFKIF. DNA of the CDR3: TGTGCCACCTGGGATACCAGTGGTTGGTTCAAGATATTT.

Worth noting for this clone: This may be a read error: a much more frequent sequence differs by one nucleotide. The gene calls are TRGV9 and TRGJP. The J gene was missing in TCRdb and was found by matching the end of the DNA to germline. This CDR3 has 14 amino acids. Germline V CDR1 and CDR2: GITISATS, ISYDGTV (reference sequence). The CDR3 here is CALWEELDKKIKVF. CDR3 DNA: TGTGCCTTGTGGGAGGAGTTGGACAAAAAAATCAAGGTATTT.

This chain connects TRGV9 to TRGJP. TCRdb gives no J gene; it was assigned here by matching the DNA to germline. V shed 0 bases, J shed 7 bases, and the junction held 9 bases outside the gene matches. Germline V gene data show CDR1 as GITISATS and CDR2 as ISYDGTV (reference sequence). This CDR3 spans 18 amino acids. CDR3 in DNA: TGTGCCTTGTGGGAGGTGCAAATCAGCGAGTTGGGCAAAAAAATCAAGGTATTT. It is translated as CALWEVQISELGKKIKVF.

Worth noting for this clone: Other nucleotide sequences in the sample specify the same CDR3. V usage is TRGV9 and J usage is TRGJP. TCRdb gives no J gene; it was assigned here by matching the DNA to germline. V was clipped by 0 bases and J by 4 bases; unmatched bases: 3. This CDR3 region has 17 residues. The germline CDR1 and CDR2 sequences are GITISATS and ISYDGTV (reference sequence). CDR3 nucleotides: TGTGCCTTGTGGGAGGTGGTACAAGAGTTGGGCAAAAAAATCAAGGTATTT. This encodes CALWEVVQELGKKIKVF.

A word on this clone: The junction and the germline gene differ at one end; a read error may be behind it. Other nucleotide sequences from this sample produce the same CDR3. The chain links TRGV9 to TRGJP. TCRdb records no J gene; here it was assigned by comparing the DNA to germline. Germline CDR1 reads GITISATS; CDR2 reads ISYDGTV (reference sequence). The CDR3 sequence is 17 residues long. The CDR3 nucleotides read TGTGCCCTGTGGGAGGTGCCGCAAGAGTTGGGCAAAAAAATCAAGGTATTT. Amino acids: CALWEVPQELGKKIKVF.

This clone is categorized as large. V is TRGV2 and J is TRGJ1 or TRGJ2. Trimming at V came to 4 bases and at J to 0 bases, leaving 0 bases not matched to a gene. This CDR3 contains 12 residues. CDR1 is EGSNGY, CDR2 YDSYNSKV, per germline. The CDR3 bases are TGTGCCACCTGGGAGAATTATTATAAGAAACTCTTT. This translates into CATWENYYKKLF.